A selection of T cell receptor beta chains follows, all from one sample in a study of OX40 agonist ivuxolimab in advanced cancers. Profiled with immunoSEQ multiplex PCR; TCRdb holds only in-frame clones, not every one. The table has some 86,000 clones, about 85% seen once. Sample: CD4+ or CD8+ T cells sorted from blood, taken in a trial of the OX40 agonist ivuxolimab. Receptor source: an adult with an advanced solid tumor such as melanoma, head and neck, liver or kidney cancer. Both conserved end residues are part of each CDR3.

v_gene	j_gene	len	CDR3aa
TRBV28	TRBJ2-7	13	CASSLRAAGEQYF
TRBV7-8	TRBJ2-3	15	CASSQSGTTGDTQYF
TRBV19	TRBJ1-2	14	CASRATGGNYGYTF
TRBV15	TRBJ2-1	21	CATSVEGPSGTLLSSYNEQFF
TRBV7-2	TRBJ2-1	14	CASSETSGSSEQFF
TRBV7-9	TRBJ2-2	16	CASTNPGQENTGELFF
TRBV5-1	TRBJ1-4	14	CASSLKPDNEKLFF
TRBV19	TRBJ2-7	17	CASSVDFGGFLLGEQYF
TRBV2	TRBJ2-1	15	CASRPTGSSYNEQFF
TRBV9	TRBJ2-1	17	CASSLPKRAGGPNEQFF
TRBV7-2	TRBJ2-7	15	CASSPLVSGAYEQYF
TRBV27	-	14	CASSLSGPHYEQYF
TRBV5-1	TRBJ2-1	16	CASSWGEDGRYNEQFF
TRBV5-1	TRBJ2-5	17	CASSLRASGRTGETQYF
TRBV5-5	TRBJ1-1	13	CASRDRVNFEAFF
TRBV27	TRBJ2-1	15	CASSLPGDPPHEQFF
TRBV7-2	TRBJ2-3	13	CASSFTTTDTQYF
TRBV9	TRBJ2-1	13	CASSEWELARRFF